A single sample gave rise to the 6 T cell receptor beta chains below, sequenced in a study of blood T cell repertoires in COVID-19. Clones were read by immunoSEQ multiplex PCR, and TCRdb kept only the in-frame ones, dropping some. The table shows about 190,000 clones, with 65% to 80% occurring only once. Source material: PBMCs or T cells enriched from blood (not recorded which). These receptors were collected from a woman aged 50 to 60 with acute COVID-19.

The V gene is TRBV6-9, the J gene TRBJ2-2, with a possible D match to TRBD1 (6 bases). This CDR3 has 16 amino acids. The germline V gene has CDR1 MNHGY and CDR2 SVAAGI. V lost 5 bases to trimming and J lost 1 base, with 14 bases between them. CDR3 in DNA: TGTGCCAGCAGTCTACCCGTGGGACAGAACACCGGGGAGCTGTTTTTT. It translates to CASSLPVGQNTGELFF.

V gene TRBV7-9 combines with J gene TRBJ1-1; 7 nucleotides agree with TRBD1. CDR3 length: 16 amino acids. CDR1 SEHNR and CDR2 FQNEAQ come from the germline V gene (reference sequence). V gave up 5 bases and J gave up 1 base; unmatched junction bases: 10. The CDR3 nucleotides are TGTGCCAGCAGCCTGCGAGCGACAGGGACGAACACTGAAGCTTTCTTT. Its protein is CASSLRATGTNTEAFF.

The chain couples TRBV11-1 to TRBJ1-1; maybe TRBD1 (5 bases). Germline loops: CDR1 SGHAT, CDR2 FQDESV (reference sequence). This CDR3 comprises 12 residues. Trimming stripped 5 bases from V and 3 bases from J, with 7 bases between. The CDR3 coding sequence is TGTGCCAGCAGCGTCAGGGACACTGAAGCTTTCTTT. The encoded protein is CASSVRDTEAFF. The whole variable domain, filled in from reference TRBV11-1 and TRBJ1-1, reads EAEVAQSPRYKITEKSQAVAFWCDPISGHATLYWYRQILGQGPELLVQFQDESVVDDSQLPKDRFSAERLKGVDSTLKIQPAELGDSAMYLCASSVRDTEAFFGQGTRLTVV.

This chain links TRBV7-8 with TRBJ1-6; TRBD1 matches 11 bases. The CDR3 length is 18 residues. The junction had 14 bases not matched to a gene; V was cut back by 5 bases and J by 8 bases. The V gene's germline CDR1 is SGHVS and CDR2 FQNEAQ. The CDR3, as DNA: TGTGCCAGCAGCCTTCCGGGACAGGGGGTTTTTGTGCATTCACCCCTCCACTTT. Its translation is CASSLPGQGVFVHSPLHF.

The gene calls are TRBV7-9 and TRBJ1-4; tentatively, D is TRBD1 (6 bases). V dropped 2 bases and J dropped 5 bases, with 12 bases sitting between them. The CDR3 contains 15 residues. Germline V lookup: CDR1 SEHNR, CDR2 FQNEAQ (reference sequence). Written as DNA, the CDR3 is TGTGCCAGCAGCTTATATCGACAGGAAAATGAAAAACTGTTTTTT. It is translated as CASSLYRQENEKLFF.

The gene calls are TRBV21-1 and TRBJ2-3; the D segment call TRBD2 is taken from the table without a DNA check. TRBV21-1 is recorded as a pseudogene. This CDR3 spans 15 amino acids. The CDR3, as DNA: TGTGCCAGCAGCTATAGCGGGGGGGCCCCTGATACGCAGTATTTT. It codes for CASSYSGGAPDTQYF.